Shown below are 16 T cell receptor beta chains from a single sample sequenced in a study of cytomegalovirus exposure and HLA in healthy donors. The study ran its PCR with 60 Vbeta and 13 Jbeta primers. The protocol was immunoSEQ multiplex PCR, while the TCRdb copy is restricted to in-frame clones and leaves out a portion. The table lists a few hundred thousand clones, about 82% of them singletons. The sequencing sample was made of PBMCs. These receptor sequences come from a man aged 30-40 years in good health and CMV-seronegative.

The chain uses TRBV4-1 and TRBJ1-4, with a weak D call TRBD1 (5 bases). With 1 base removed from V and 5 bases from J, the gap between germline ends came to 14 bases. From germline, CDR1 is MGHRA and CDR2 YSYEKL. The CDR3 runs to 16 residues. The CDR3 is CASSQVSGGSNEKLFF. As DNA, the CDR3 is TGCGCCAGCAGCCAAGTTTCGGGGGGATCGAATGAAAAACTGTTTTTT.

The gene calls are TRBV7-2 and TRBJ2-1; 8 bases align to TRBD1. CDR3 length equals 14 residues. V was pared by 5 bases and J by 5 bases, with 5 bases of the junction left unmatched. Germline V gene data show CDR1 as SGHTA and CDR2 as FQGNSA. The chain's CDR3 is CASSRDRINNEQFF. The CDR3 coding sequence is TGTGCCAGCAGCCGGGACAGGATCAACAATGAGCAGTTCTTC.

This clone was seen only once. The chain links TRBV2 to TRBJ1-6; TRBD1 is a possible D gene (6 bases). CDR1 is SNHLY and CDR2 is FYNNEI in the germline V gene. CDR3 length: 13 amino acids. Trimming shortened V by 10 bases and J by 7 bases, and 14 bases separated the two germline ends. The CDR3 region is CATTGQSNSPLHF. In DNA, the CDR3 is TGTGCCACCACTGGACAGAGCAATTCACCCCTCCACTTT. The full variable domain, with the rest looked up from reference TRBV2 and TRBJ1-6, is EPEVTQTPSHQVTQMGQEVILRCVPISNHLYFYWYRQILGQKVEFLVSFYNNEISEKSEIFDDQFSVERPDGSNFTLKIRSTKLEDSAMYFCATTGQSNSPLHFGNGTRLTVT.

V gene TRBV6-1 combines with J gene TRBJ2-4, with a weak D call TRBD2 (5 bases). CDR1 is MNHNS and CDR2 is SASEGT in the germline V gene. Trimming left V 1 base short and J 0 bases short, with 10 bases between. The CDR3 has 16 amino acids. The chain's CDR3 is CASSEGPGLAKNIQYF. In DNA, the CDR3 is TGTGCCAGCAGTGAAGGCCCTGGACTAGCCAAAAACATTCAGTACTTC.

The gene calls are TRBV6-5 and TRBJ2-5; 11 bases match TRBD1. The J call is doubtful: the DNA matches TRBJ2-7 better. The CDR3 has 14 residues. Germline V gene sequence: CDR1 MNHEY, CDR2 SVGAGI. CDR3 residues: CASRYTGTGGEQYF. The CDR3 DNA reads as TGTGCCAGCAGGTACACCGGGACAGGGGGCGAGCAGTACTTC.

The gene calls are TRBV5-1 and TRBJ2-1, with 9 positions matching TRBD1. The CDR3 has 18 amino acids. Germline assignment: CDR1 SGHRS and CDR2 YFSETQ. Trimming removed 0 bases from V and 11 bases from J; junction bases left unmatched: 18. CDR3 loop: CASSLGIGTGSDISKQFF. Here the CDR3 DNA reads TGCGCCAGCAGCTTGGGGATCGGGACAGGGTCCGATATAAGTAAGCAGTTCTTC. Filled out from reference TRBV5-1 and TRBJ2-1, the complete variable domain reads KAGVTQTPRYLIKTRGQQVTLSCSPISGHRSVSWYQQTPGQGLQFLFEYFSETQRNKGNFPGRFSGRQFSNSRSEMNVSTLELGDSALYLCASSLGIGTGSDISKQFFGPGTRLTVL.

The J gene is TRBJ2-7, the V gene TRBV14; 7 nucleotides agree with TRBD1. This CDR3 comprises 16 residues. Germline V lookup: CDR1 SGHDN, CDR2 FVKESK. V lost 6 bases to trimming and J lost 2 bases; unmatched junction nucleotides: 13. CDR3 loop: CASRRTGQVPAYEQYF. In DNA, the CDR3 is TGTGCCAGCAGAAGAACTGGACAGGTGCCCGCCTACGAGCAGTACTTC.

This chain joins TRBV6-1 and TRBJ1-5; 7 bases map to TRBD1. With 0 bases clipped from V and 7 bases from J, the junction kept 9 bases outside the gene matches. This CDR3 has 16 residues. Germline CDR1 reads MNHNS; CDR2 reads SASEGT. CDR3: CASSEATGGGRQPQHF. The DNA of the CDR3 is TGTGCCAGCAGTGAAGCCACGGGAGGGGGCAGACAGCCCCAGCATTTT.

The rearrangement links TRBV29-1 to TRBJ1-4; 8 bases line up with TRBD1. The junction had 9 bases not matched to a gene; V was cut back by 2 bases and J by 7 bases. CDR3 size: 15 residues. The germline V gene has CDR1 SQVTM and CDR2 ANQGSEA. CDR3 nucleotides: TGCAGCGTTGAAAACAGGGGGACCGACGGTGAAAAACTGTTTTTT. Amino acids: CSVENRGTDGEKLFF. The full variable domain, completed using reference TRBV29-1 and TRBJ1-4, is SAVISQKPSRDICQRGTSLTIQCQVDSQVTMMFWYRQQPGQSLTLIATANQGSEATYESGFVIDKFPISRPNLTFSTLTVSNMSPEDSSIYLCSVENRGTDGEKLFFGSGTQLSVL.

The rearrangement links TRBV5-4 to TRBJ1-1; 9 nucleotides match TRBD1. The CDR3 is 14 residues long. Germline trimming cut 4 bases from V and 10 bases from J; bases unmatched to any gene: 11. Germline values: CDR1 SGHNT, CDR2 YYREEE (reference sequence). CDR3 loop: CASSTDRGYSRAFF. In nucleotides, the CDR3 is TGTGCCAGCAGCACCGACAGGGGGTATTCTAGAGCTTTCTTT.

The chain recombines TRBV5-1 with TRBJ2-5; 7 nucleotides line up with TRBD1. Germline-derived CDR1 and CDR2 are SGHRS and YFSETQ. CDR3 length: 18 residues. J was trimmed by 2 bases and V by 6 bases; bases with no gene match: 19. Here the CDR3 reads CASKKNRRVVDRQETQYF. In nucleotides, the CDR3 is TGCGCCAGCAAAAAAAACCGGCGCGTAGTGGACAGGCAAGAGACCCAGTACTTC.

The chain joins TRBV13 to TRBJ1-3; weak D call: TRBD1 (6 bases). The ends were cut back, 6 bases at V and 0 bases at J, with 12 bases in the middle. The CDR3 spans 15 residues. CDR1 is PRHDT, CDR2 FYEKMQ, per germline (reference sequence). CDR3 nucleotide sequence: TGTGCCAGCAGACAGGGCCCAGTCTCTGGAAACACCATATATTTT. This encodes CASRQGPVSGNTIYF.

This clone was seen a few times. The V and J genes are TRBV19 and TRBJ1-4; TRBD1 aligns across 9 bases. The CDR3 loop spans 16 amino acids. Germline trimming cut 5 bases from V and 8 bases from J; bases unmatched to any gene: 12. Germline V gene data show CDR1 as LNHDA and CDR2 as SQIVND (reference sequence). The CDR3 sequence is CASSSRTGDVSEKLFF. CDR3 DNA: TGTGCCAGTAGTTCCCGGACAGGGGATGTCTCCGAAAAACTGTTTTTT.

With regard to this clone: Other DNA sequences in the sample encode the same CDR3. The V gene is TRBV2, the J gene TRBJ1-3; 7 positions agree with TRBD1. CDR3 length equals 16 residues. Germline CDR1 and CDR2: SNHLY and FYNNEI. Trimming cost V 3 bases and J 0 bases; bases outside gene matches: 5. CDR3 nucleotides: TGTGCCAGCAGTGAGACAGGGACGGGCTCTGGAAACACCATATATTTT. Residues: CASSETGTGSGNTIYF.

The chain employs TRBV6-1 and TRBJ1-5; D is ambiguous. Trimming left V 2 bases short and J 3 bases short, with 5 bases between. CDR1 is MNHNS, CDR2 SASEGT, per germline. The CDR3 runs 13 residues. The chain's CDR3 is CASSEQFNQPQHF. The CDR3 bases are TGTGCCAGCAGTGAACAGTTCAATCAGCCCCAGCATTTT.

The rearrangement joins TRBV2 to TRBJ1-1; tentative D call: TRBD1 (5 bases). CDR3 size: 13 residues. Germline-derived CDR1 and CDR2 are SNHLY and FYNNEI. V lost 7 bases and J lost 7, with 16 bases in between. This CDR3 is CASKSTAGGEAFF. The DNA of the CDR3 is TGTGCCAGCAAGTCCACGGCCGGGGGTGAAGCTTTCTTT.